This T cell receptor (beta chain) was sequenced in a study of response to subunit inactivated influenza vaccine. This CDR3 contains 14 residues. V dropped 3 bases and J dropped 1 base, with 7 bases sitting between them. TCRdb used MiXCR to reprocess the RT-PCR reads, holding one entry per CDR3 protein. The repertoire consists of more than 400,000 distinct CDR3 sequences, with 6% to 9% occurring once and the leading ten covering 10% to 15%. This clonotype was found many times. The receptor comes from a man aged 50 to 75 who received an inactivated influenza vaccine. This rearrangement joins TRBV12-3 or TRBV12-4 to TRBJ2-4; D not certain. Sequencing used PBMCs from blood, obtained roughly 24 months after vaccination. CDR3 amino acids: CASSFLGAKNIQYF. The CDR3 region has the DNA TGTGCCAGCAGTTTTCTGGGGGCCAAAAACATTCAGTACTTC.